This is a list of T cell receptor beta chains from one sample in a study of T-cell memory formation after mild COVID-19. TCRdb used MiXCR to reprocess the 5' RACE reads, holding one entry per CDR3 protein. The data show fewer than 700,000 distinct CDR3 sequences, about 20% seen once. Input material: PBMCs or a T cell subset sorted from them (not recorded which). These receptors were taken from an adult woman who had mild COVID-19 (a few samples of this study predate the infection). Cell type and time point are not known. The CDR3 runs from the conserved cysteine through the conserved F or W. A D gene is named only where the DNA matches it firmly. The size field is filled for only some rows; it gives once, few, many or a size class.

V	length	D	size	J	DNA	CDR3
TRBV5-1	16	TRBD1	-	TRBJ2-4	TGCGCCAGCAGCACATCCCCGGGACAGGGGGAGAACATTCAGTACTTC	CASSTSPGQGENIQYF
TRBV29-1	11	-	-	TRBJ1-1	TGCAGCGTTGATAGGGACACTGAAGCTTTCTTT	CSVDRDTEAFF
TRBV29-1	11	-	few	TRBJ1-5	TGCAGCGTTGGGACCGATCAGCCCCAGCATTTT	CSVGTDQPQHF
TRBV20-1	15	-	few	TRBJ1-1	TGCAGCGTTATTTCCGCCGGGTACATGAACACTGAAGCTTTCTTT	CSVISAGYMNTEAFF
TRBV27	17	TRBD1	few	TRBJ2-2	TGTGCCAGCAGTCCCGGGACAGGGGGCGCAAACACCGGGGAGCTGTTTTTT	CASSPGTGGANTGELFF
TRBV19	14	-	-	TRBJ2-3	TGTGCCAGTAGTCCCGAGACAGGCACAGATACGCAGTATTTT	CASSPETGTDTQYF
TRBV10-3	16	-	-	TRBJ2-5	TGTGCCATCAGTGAAATCGGGGGGCGCAGTCCTGAGACCCAGTACTTC	CAISEIGGRSPETQYF
TRBV5-1	14	TRBD1	-	TRBJ1-2	TGCGCCAGCAGTCTTGACAGGGTTTCGAATGGCTACACCTTC	CASSLDRVSNGYTF
TRBV29-1	12	-	many	TRBJ2-3	TGCAGCACAGAGAGGGAAACAGATACGCAGTATTTT	CSTERETDTQYF
TRBV6-5	14	TRBD1	-	TRBJ2-7	TGTGCCAGCAGCCGGGACAGGGATCTTTACGAGCAGTACTTC	CASSRDRDLYEQYF
TRBV28	17	-	few	TRBJ2-5	TGTGCCAGCAGTTTATCTAACGGCCGGGGGGCGCGAGAGACCCAGTACTTC	CASSLSNGRGARETQYF
TRBV7-6	17	TRBD1	-	TRBJ2-1	TGTGCCAGCAGCTTACAAGGAGGGCAGGGGGCAGGGAATGAGCAGTTCTTC	CASSLQGGQGAGNEQFF
TRBV19	14	TRBD1	-	TRBJ2-7	TGTGCCAGTAGTATGCCAGGGGGCCTATACGAGCAGTACTTC	CASSMPGGLYEQYF
TRBV11-2	15	TRBD2	-	TRBJ2-3	TGTGCCAGCAGCTTCCCGGGAGGGGCGTTAGATACGCAGTATTTT	CASSFPGGALDTQYF
TRBV30	13	-	few	TRBJ2-3	TGTGCCTGGAGTGACTCATATTCAGATACGCAGTATTTT	CAWSDSYSDTQYF
TRBV7-2	14	TRBD2	once	TRBJ2-4	TGTGCCAGCAGCTTCCACCGCGGGGGAGACATTCAGTACTTC	CASSFHRGGDIQYF
TRBV3-1	16	TRBD1	few	TRBJ1-2	TGTGCCGCCCAGGGCCCAGACAGGGGGAGGAACTATGGCTACACCTTC	CAAQGPDRGRNYGYTF
TRBV6-5	18	-	few	TRBJ2-3	TGTGCCAGCAGGCAACGGTGGACAGAGGAATTAGAGGCAGATACGCAGTATTTT	CASRQRWTEELEADTQYF
TRBV5-4	14	-	few	TRBJ2-3	TGTGCCAGCGGTTTCGTGGGGATCACAGATACGCAGTATTTT	CASGFVGITDTQYF
TRBV18	15	TRBD1	few	TRBJ1-4	TGTGCCAGCTCACCACCGGGACAGGGGAATGAAAAACTGTTTTTT	CASSPPGQGNEKLFF
TRBV6-2/TRBV6-3	12	-	-	TRBJ1-1	TGTGCCAGCAGTTACCTGACACGGGAAGCTTTCTTT	CASSYLTREAFF
TRBV10-3	17	TRBD2	-	TRBJ2-7	TGTGCCATCGCGAGTGGAACTAGCGGGAGTTGGGCGTACGAGCAGTACTTC	CAIASGTSGSWAYEQYF
TRBV11-2	18	-	-	TRBJ2-2	TGTGCCAGCAGCTTAGATCTTGTAGCCAGGATTCCCACCGGGGAGCTGTTTTTT	CASSLDLVARIPTGELFF
TRBV18	16	-	few	TRBJ2-7	TGTGCCAGCTCACCCAACAAACCGGGGACCCCCTACGAGCAGTACTTC	CASSPNKPGTPYEQYF
TRBV6-5	14	-	-	TRBJ1-1	TGTGCCAGCAGTTACTCGAGGGGGGGCTGGGGAGCTTTCTTT	CASSYSRGGWGAFF
TRBV20-1	11	-	many	TRBJ1-2	TGCAGTGCTAGTGGGGACGGAGGCTACACCTTC	CSASGDGGYTF
TRBV20-1	15	TRBD2	-	TRBJ2-5	TGCAGTGCTAGAGATGGAGCTAGCGGGGAAGAGACCCAGTACTTC	CSARDGASGEETQYF
TRBV5-1	15	-	few	TRBJ2-3	TGCGCCAGCAGCTTGGAAGGGGCGTCCACAGATACGCAGTATTTT	CASSLEGASTDTQYF
TRBV5-5	17	-	few	TRBJ2-7	TGTGCCAGCAGCTTAGATCCCGGGACCGAGCCTGGGGACGAGCAGTACTTC	CASSLDPGTEPGDEQYF
TRBV18	15	-	few	TRBJ1-1	TGTGCCAGCTCACCGACCGCCACTCAGAACACTGAAGCTTTCTTT	CASSPTATQNTEAFF
TRBV5-6	14	-	-	TRBJ2-4	TGTGCCAGCAGCTTCCAGGGTCTAGGCGACATTCAGTACTTC	CASSFQGLGDIQYF
TRBV5-1	14	-	few	TRBJ2-7	TGCGCCAGTACCCCGGGGACCCCAGCCCACGAGCAGTACTTC	CASTPGTPAHEQYF
TRBV3-1	16	-	few	TRBJ1-1	TGTGCCAGCAGCCAAGGATTGGGCTCCTCGGGGACTGAAGCTTTCTTT	CASSQGLGSSGTEAFF
TRBV19	14	-	few	TRBJ2-7	TGTGCCAGTAGTATCGACACGGGAAAAACCGAGCAGTACTTC	CASSIDTGKTEQYF
TRBV5-1	15	-	-	TRBJ2-1	TGCGCCAGCAGCTTGGATGGCTCAACCTACAATGAGCAGTTCTTC	CASSLDGSTYNEQFF
TRBV7-7	18	TRBD1	-	TRBJ2-2	TGTGCCAGCAGCTTAGCTCCGGGACAGGGGGCCGAAACCGGGGAGCTGTTTTTT	CASSLAPGQGAETGELFF
TRBV24-1	12	-	-	TRBJ2-5	TGTGCCACCAGTTGGAGGCAAGAGACCCAGTACTTC	CATSWRQETQYF
TRBV12-3/TRBV12-4	14	TRBD1	-	TRBJ1-1	TGTGCCAGCAGTATCACAGGGGGAGCCCGTGCAGCTTTCTTT	CASSITGGARAAFF
TRBV30	15	-	-	TRBJ1-4	TGTGCCTGGAGAAAAATGAGGACAACTAATGAAAAACTGTTTTTT	CAWRKMRTTNEKLFF
TRBV18	16	TRBD2	few	TRBJ2-2	TGTGCCAGCTCACTAGCGGGAGGATTGAACACCGGGGAGCTGTTTTTT	CASSLAGGLNTGELFF
TRBV12-3/TRBV12-4	13	-	-	TRBJ1-2	TGTGCCAGCAGTTTATTAGGGGTCTCTGGCTACACCTTC	CASSLLGVSGYTF
TRBV7-9	16	-	-	TRBJ2-2	TGTGCCAGCAGCTTAGCCCTAGGGAAGAACACCGGGGAGCTGTTTTTT	CASSLALGKNTGELFF
TRBV18	17	-	-	TRBJ2-6	TGTGCCAGCTCACCACGTAGGTCGGTGTCTGGGGCCAACGTCCTGACTTTC	CASSPRRSVSGANVLTF
TRBV12-3/TRBV12-4	15	-	-	TRBJ1-2	TGTGCCAGCAGGACGGGGACCAGCAAAGGAAATGGCTACACCTTC	CASRTGTSKGNGYTF
TRBV12-5	17	TRBD1	-	TRBJ1-2	TGTGCTAGTGGTTTGGACGGCGACAGGGGGCCGTTGGGCGGCTACACCTTC	CASGLDGDRGPLGGYTF